This entry concerns a single T cell receptor beta chain. This specimen comes from a study of T cell responses to AZD1222 COVID-19 vaccine. Assay: immunoSEQ multiplex PCR; the TCRdb copy retains only in-frame clones and omits some. The sample has more than 95,000 clones, about 89% seen once. CDR1 MNHNS and CDR2 SASEGT come from the germline V gene. The V end was cut by 4 bases, the J end by 0 bases, with 9 bases between. There are 15 residues in the CDR3. The chain employs TRBV6-1 and TRBJ1-4; D not resolved. The sample here was peripheral blood, taken 28 days after the second AZD1222 dose. The receptor comes from an adult who received the AZD1222 COVID-19 vaccine. The CDR3 here is CASSGARATNEKLFF. CDR3 coding DNA: TGTGCCAGCAGTGGAGCACGTGCAACTAATGAAAAACTGTTTTTT.